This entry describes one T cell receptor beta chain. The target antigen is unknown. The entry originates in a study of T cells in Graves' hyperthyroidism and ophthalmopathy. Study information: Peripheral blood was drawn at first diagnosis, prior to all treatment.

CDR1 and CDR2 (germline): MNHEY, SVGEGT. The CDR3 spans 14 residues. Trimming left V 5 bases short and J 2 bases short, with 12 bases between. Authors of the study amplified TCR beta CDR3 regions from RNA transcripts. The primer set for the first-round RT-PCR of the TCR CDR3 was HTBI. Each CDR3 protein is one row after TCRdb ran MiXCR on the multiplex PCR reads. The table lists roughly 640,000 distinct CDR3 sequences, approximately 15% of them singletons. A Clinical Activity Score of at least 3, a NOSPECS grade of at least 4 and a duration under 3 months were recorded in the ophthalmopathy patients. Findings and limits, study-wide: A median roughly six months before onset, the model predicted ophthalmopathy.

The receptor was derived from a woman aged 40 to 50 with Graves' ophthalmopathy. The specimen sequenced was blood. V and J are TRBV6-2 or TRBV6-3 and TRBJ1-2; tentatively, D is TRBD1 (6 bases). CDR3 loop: CASSAGGPNYGYTF. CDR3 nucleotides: TGTGCCAGCAGTGCCGGGGGGCCAAACTATGGCTACACCTTC.